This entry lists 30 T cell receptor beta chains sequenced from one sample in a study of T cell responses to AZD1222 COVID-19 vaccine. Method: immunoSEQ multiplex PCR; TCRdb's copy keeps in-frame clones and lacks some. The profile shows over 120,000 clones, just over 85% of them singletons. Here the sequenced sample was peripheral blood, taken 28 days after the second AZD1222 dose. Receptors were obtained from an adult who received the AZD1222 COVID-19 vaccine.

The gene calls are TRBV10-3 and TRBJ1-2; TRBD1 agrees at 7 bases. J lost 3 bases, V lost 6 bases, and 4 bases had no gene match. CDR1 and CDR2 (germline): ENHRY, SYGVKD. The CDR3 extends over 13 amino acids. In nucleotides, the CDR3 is TGTGCCATCAGACAGGGGACGGACTATGGCTACACCTTC. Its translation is CAIRQGTDYGYTF.

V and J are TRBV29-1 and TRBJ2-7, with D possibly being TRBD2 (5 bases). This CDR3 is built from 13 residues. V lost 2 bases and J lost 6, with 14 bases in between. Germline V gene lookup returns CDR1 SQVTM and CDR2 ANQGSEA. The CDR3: CSVESHPEGEQYF. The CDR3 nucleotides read TGCAGCGTTGAATCACACCCTGAGGGCGAGCAGTACTTC.

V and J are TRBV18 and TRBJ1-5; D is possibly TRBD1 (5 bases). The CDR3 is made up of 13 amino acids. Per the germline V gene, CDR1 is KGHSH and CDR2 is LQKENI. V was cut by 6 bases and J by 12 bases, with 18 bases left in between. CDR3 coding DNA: TGTGCCAGCTCCCAACGGGGGGAGAGGGTCCAGCATTTT. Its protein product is CASSQRGERVQHF.

For the CDR3, the DNA is TGTGCCAGTAGCCGGGGAGAGGGTACTGGGGCCAACGTCCTGACTTTC. Amino acids: CASSRGEGTGANVLTF. The chain uses TRBV19 and TRBJ2-6; D is possibly TRBD2 (5 bases). The CDR3 spans 16 residues. Per the germline V gene, CDR1 is LNHDA and CDR2 is SQIVND (reference sequence). V was cut by 6 bases and J by 2 bases, with 14 bases left in between.

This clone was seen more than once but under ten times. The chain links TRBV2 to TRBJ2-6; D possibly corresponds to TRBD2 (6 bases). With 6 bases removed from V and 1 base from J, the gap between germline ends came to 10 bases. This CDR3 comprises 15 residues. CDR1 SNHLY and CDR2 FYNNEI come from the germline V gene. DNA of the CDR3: TGTGCCAGCAGCCAACTAGCTTCTGGGGCCAACGTCCTGACTTTC. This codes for CASSQLASGANVLTF.

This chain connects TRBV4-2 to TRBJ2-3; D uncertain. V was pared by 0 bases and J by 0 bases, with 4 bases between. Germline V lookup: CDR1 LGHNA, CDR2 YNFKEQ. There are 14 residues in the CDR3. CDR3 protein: CASSQDRSTDTQYF. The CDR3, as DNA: TGTGCCAGCAGCCAAGATCGCAGCACAGATACGCAGTATTTT.

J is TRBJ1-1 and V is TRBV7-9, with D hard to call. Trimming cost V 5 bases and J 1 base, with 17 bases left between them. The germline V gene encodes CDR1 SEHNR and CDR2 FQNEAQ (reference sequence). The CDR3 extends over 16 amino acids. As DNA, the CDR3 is TGTGCCAGCAGCAGGGCCCCAGTAGACGGGAACACTGAAGCTTTCTTT. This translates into CASSRAPVDGNTEAFF.

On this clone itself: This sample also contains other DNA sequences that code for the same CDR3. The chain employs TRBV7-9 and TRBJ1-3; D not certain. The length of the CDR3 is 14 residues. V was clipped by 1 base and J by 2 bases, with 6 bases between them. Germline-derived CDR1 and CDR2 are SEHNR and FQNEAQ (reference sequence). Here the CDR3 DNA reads TGTGCCAGCAGCTTAGGTGGTACTGGAAACACCATATATTTT. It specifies CASSLGGTGNTIYF.

The chain's CDR3 is CATSDSSGRLNNEQFF. DNA for the CDR3: TGTGCCACCAGTGACAGTAGCGGGAGATTGAACAATGAGCAGTTCTTC. This chain uses TRBV24-1 with TRBJ2-1; 9 nucleotides match TRBD2. The junction had 8 bases not matched to a gene; V was cut back by 4 bases and J by 5 bases. CDR1 and CDR2 (germline): KGHDR, SFDVKD. The CDR3 totals 16 residues.

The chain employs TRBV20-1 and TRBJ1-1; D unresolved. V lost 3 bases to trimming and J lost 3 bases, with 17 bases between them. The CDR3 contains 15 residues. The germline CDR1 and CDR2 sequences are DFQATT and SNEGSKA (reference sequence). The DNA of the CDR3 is TGCAGTGCTAGTCCCTTAGAGGGAGTTCACACTGAAGCTTTCTTT. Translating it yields CSASPLEGVHTEAFF.

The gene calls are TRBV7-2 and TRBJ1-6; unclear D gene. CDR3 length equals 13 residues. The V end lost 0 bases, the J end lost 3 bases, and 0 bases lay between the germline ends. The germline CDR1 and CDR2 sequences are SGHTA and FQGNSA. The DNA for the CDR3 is TGTGCCAGCAGCTTAGCCTATAATTCACCCCTCCACTTT. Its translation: CASSLAYNSPLHF.

As DNA, the CDR3 is TGTGCCAGCCGTAACTCAGGGGGCTATGGCTACACCTTC. This codes for CASRNSGGYGYTF. The J gene is TRBJ1-2, the V gene TRBV12-3 or TRBV12-4, with 7 bases aligning to TRBD1. V was pared by 8 bases and J by 4 bases, with 7 bases of the junction left unmatched. The CDR3 has 13 residues.

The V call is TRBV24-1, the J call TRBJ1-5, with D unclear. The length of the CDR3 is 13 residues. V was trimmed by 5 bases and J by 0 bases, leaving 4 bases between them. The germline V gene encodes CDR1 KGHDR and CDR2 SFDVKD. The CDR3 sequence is CATSGGSNQPQHF. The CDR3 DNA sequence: TGTGCCACCAGTGGGGGTAGCAATCAGCCCCAGCATTTT.

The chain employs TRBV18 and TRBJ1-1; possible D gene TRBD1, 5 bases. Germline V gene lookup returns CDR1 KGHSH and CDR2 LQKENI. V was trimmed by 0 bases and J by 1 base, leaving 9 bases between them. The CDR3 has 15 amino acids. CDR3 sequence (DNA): TGTGCCAGCTCACCACCTTCGGGGGGGAACACTGAAGCTTTCTTT. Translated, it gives CASSPPSGGNTEAFF.

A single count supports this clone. The CDR3 loop reads CATPGARVSNQPQHF. Here the CDR3 DNA reads TGTGCCACTCCAGGGGCGAGAGTAAGCAATCAGCCCCAGCATTTT. The V call is TRBV21-1, the J call TRBJ1-5; no check of the table's D call, TRBD1, against the DNA was made. TRBV21-1 is a pseudogene segment. The CDR3 sequence is 15 residues long.

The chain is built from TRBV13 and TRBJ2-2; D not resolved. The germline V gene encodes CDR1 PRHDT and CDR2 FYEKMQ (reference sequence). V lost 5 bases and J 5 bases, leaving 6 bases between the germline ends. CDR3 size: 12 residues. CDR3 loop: CASSPDTGELFF. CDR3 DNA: TGTGCCAGCAGCCCAGATACCGGGGAGCTGTTTTTT.

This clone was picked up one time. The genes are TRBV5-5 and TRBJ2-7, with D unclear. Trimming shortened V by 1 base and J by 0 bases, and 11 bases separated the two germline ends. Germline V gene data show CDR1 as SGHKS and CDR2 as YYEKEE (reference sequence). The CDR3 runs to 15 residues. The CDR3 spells CASSLKPDDSYEQYF. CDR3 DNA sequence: TGTGCCAGCAGCTTGAAGCCAGATGACTCCTACGAGCAGTACTTC.

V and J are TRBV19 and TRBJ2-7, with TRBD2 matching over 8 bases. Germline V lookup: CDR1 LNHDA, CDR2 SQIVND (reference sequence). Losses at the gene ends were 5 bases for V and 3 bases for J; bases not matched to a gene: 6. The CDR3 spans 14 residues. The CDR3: CASSPGLVIYEQYF. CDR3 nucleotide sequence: TGTGCCAGTAGTCCGGGACTAGTGATCTACGAGCAGTACTTC.

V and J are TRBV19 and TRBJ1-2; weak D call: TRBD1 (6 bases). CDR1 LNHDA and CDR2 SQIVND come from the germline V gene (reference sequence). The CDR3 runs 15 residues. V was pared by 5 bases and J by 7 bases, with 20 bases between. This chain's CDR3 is CASSRPDSLSGGYTF. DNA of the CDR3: TGTGCCAGTAGTCGACCGGACAGCCTTTCGGGTGGCTACACCTTC.

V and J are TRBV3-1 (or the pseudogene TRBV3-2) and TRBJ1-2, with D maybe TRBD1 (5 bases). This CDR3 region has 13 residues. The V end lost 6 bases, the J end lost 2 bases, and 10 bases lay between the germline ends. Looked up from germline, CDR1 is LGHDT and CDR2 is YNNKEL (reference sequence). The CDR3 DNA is TGTGCCAGCAGTTACGGGACCAACTATGGCTACACCTTC. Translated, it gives CASSYGTNYGYTF.

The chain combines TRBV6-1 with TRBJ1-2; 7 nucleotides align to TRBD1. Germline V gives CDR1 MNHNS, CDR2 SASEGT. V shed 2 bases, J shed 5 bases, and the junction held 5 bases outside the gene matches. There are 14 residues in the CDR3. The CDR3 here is CASSEMGQSYGYTF. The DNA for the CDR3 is TGTGCCAGCAGTGAAATGGGACAGTCTTATGGCTACACCTTC.

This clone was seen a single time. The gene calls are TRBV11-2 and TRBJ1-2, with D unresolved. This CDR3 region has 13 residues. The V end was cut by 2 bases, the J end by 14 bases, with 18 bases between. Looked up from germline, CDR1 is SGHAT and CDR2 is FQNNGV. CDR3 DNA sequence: TGTGCCAGCAGCTTACACGAACAAGGTCGGGGAACCTTC. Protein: CASSLHEQGRGTF.

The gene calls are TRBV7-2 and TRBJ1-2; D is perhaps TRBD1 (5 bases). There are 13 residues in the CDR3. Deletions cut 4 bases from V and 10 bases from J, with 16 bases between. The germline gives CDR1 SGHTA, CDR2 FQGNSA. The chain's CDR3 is CASSWGPGDDYTF. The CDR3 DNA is TGTGCCAGCAGCTGGGGCCCGGGAGACGACTACACCTTC.

The CDR3 DNA reads TGTGCCAGCAGGGTCGACCCGAACACTGAAGCTTTCTTT. This encodes CASRVDPNTEAFF. The V and J genes are TRBV2 and TRBJ1-1; no definite D call. This CDR3 region has 13 residues. Trimming pared 6 bases from V and 1 base from J, leaving 9 bases between. Germline CDR1 reads SNHLY; CDR2 reads FYNNEI.

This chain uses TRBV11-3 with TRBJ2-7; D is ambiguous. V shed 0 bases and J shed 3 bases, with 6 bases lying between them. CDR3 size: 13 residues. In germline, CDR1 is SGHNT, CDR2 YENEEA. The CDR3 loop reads CASSLEPDYEQYF. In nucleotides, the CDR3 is TGTGCCAGCAGCTTAGAACCAGACTACGAGCAGTACTTC.

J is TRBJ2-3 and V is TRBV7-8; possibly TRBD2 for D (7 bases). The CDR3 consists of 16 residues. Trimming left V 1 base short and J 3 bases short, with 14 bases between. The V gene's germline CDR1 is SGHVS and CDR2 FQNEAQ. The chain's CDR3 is CASSLVGGGVTDTQYF. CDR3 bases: TGTGCCAGCAGCTTAGTAGGGGGGGGCGTAACAGATACGCAGTATTTT.

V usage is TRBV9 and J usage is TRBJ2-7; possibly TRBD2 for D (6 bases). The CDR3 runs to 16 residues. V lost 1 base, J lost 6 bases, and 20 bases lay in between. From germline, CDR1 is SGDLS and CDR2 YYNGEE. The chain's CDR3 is CASSVQTGLSPLEQYF. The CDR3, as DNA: TGTGCCAGCAGCGTACAGACGGGACTCTCCCCTCTCGAGCAGTACTTC.

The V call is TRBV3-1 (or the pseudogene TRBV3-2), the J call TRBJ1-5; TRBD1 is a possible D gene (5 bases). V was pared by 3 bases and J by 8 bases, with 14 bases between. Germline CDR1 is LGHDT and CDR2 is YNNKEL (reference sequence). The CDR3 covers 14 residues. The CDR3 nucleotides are TGTGCCAGCAGCCATGGGGCTAGTTCTGAGCCCCAGCATTTT. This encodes CASSHGASSEPQHF.

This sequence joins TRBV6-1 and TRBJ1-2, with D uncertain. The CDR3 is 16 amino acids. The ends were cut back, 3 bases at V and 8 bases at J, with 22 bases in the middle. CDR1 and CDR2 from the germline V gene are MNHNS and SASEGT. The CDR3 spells CASSDEQAPSDWGYTF. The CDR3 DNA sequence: TGTGCCAGCAGTGACGAGCAGGCCCCCTCAGATTGGGGCTACACCTTC.

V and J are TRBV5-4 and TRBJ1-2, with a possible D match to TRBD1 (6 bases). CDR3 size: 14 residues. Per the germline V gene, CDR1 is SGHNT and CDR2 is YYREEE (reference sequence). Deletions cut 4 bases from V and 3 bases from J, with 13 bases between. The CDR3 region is CASSISQGHYGYTF. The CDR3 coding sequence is TGTGCCAGCAGCATCTCTCAGGGGCACTATGGCTACACCTTC. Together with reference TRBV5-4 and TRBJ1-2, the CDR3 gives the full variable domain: ETGVTQSPTHLIKTRGQQVTLRCSSQSGHNTVSWYQQALGQGPQFIFQYYREEENGRGNFPPRFSGLQFPNYSSELNVNALELDDSALYLCASSISQGHYGYTFGSGTRLTVV.